This TCR beta chain was recovered during a study of blood T cells in healthy people across ages. Comment on this clonotype: What it binds is unknown.

The CDR3 extends over 14 amino acids. Primed by a sample-barcoded 5' primer and a J-beta primer mix, a second PCR proceeded for about 7 to 11 cycles. A template-switch adaptor with 12 random nucleotides tagged each cDNA molecule. TCRdb re-called the 5' RACE reads through MiXCR, storing one row per CDR3 protein. In the table there are approximately 760,000 distinct CDR3 sequences, approximately 25% of which are singletons. Study observations and caveats: Underestimates were what the diversity estimates from one million T cells were considered to be.

Separately, the same data were catalogued under a study of T cells of mothers and their children. That report adds: From each mother came over 9.5 million TCR beta CDR3 reads, and from each child came about 3 million.

Sample: blood. The receptor was derived from a boy aged 5-17 years in good health. V is TRBV21-1 and J is TRBJ2-5; the listed D gene, TRBD1, was not tested against the DNA. TRBV21-1 constitutes a pseudogene. CDR3 residues: CASSPLQDQETQYF. The DNA for the CDR3 is TGTGCCAGCAGCCCATTACAGGATCAAGAGACCCAGTACTTC.